Sequencing of this TCR beta chain was carried out in a study of neoadjuvant anti-PD-1 for oral cavity cancer. Across the whole study: Patients without progression got a fourth dose around day 43. The study, taken as a whole, reports: Pretreatment Treg/Th17 ratio correlated inversely with post-treatment tumor clonality.

Trimming left V 1 base short and J 2 bases short, with 8 bases between. CDR3 length: 14 residues. Germline assignment: CDR1 MDHEN and CDR2 SYDVKM. About this clone: No antigen is known for it.

Sequencing was performed with immunoSEQ multiplex PCR; in TCRdb, only in-frame clones are kept and a portion is missing. The data hold some 6,000 clones, with around 60% observed a single time. Cohort: HPV-negative, locally advanced oral cavity squamous cell carcinoma patients. This TCR was sampled from a person aged 35-79 years with oral cavity squamous cell carcinoma. The sample was tumor tissue, taken before nivolumab (anti-PD-1) treatment. The chain has TRBV28 and TRBJ1-2, with D tentatively TRBD1 (5 bases). CDR3 in amino acids: CASSLLPGNYGYTF. The CDR3 bases are TGTGCCAGCAGTTTATTGCCAGGGAACTATGGCTACACCTTC.